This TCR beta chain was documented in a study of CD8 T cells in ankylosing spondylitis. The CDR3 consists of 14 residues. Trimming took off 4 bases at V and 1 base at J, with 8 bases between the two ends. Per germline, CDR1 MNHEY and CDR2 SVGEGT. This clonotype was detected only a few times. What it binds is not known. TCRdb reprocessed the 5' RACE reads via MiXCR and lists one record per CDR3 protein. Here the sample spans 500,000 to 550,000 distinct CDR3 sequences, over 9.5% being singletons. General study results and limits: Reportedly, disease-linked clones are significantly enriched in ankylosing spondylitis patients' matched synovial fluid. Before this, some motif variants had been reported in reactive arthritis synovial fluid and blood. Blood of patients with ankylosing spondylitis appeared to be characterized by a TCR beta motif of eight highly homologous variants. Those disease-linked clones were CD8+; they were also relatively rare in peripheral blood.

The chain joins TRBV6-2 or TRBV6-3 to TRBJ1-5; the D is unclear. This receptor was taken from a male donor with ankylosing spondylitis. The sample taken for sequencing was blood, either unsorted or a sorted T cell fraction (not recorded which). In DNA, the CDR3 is TGTGCCAGCAGTTCCCGATACAGCAATCAGCCCCAGCATTTT. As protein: CASSSRYSNQPQHF.